These 16 T cell receptor beta chains originate from one sample sequenced in a study of neurological immune-mediated disorders. TCRdb independently ran MiXCR on the 5' RACE reads; one entry per CDR3 protein. The sample includes 50,000 to 75,000 distinct CDR3 sequences, approximately 12% of them seen just once. The specimen was PBMCs. These receptors were collected from a woman in her sixties with HTLV-1-associated myelopathy (HAM/TSP).

As concerns this clonotype: This clone may be a read error of a much larger clone one base away. The chain recombines TRBV5-1 with TRBJ1-1, with TRBD1 matching 9 bases. Germline-derived CDR1 and CDR2 are SGHRS and YFSETQ. The CDR3 runs to 15 residues. J gave up 1 base and V 2 bases, and 3 bases lay outside the gene matches. CDR3 in amino acids: CASSFGDRANTEAFF. CDR3 sequence (DNA): TGCGCCAGCAGCTTTGGGGACAGGGCGAACACTGAAGCTTTCTTT. Supplemented by reference TRBV5-1 and TRBJ1-1, the full variable domain reads KAGVTQTPRYLIKTRGQQVTLSCSPISGHRSVSWYQQTPGQGLQFLFEYFSETQRNKGNFPGRFSGRQFSNSRSEMNVSTLELGDSALYLCASSFGDRANTEAFFGQGTRLTVV.

This clonotype was counted at least ten times. The chain recombines TRBV10-3 with TRBJ1-3; tentatively, D is TRBD1 (5 bases). The CDR3 is 17 amino acids. V lost 4 bases and J lost 0, with 16 bases in between. Per germline, CDR1 ENHRY and CDR2 SYGVKD. The CDR3 sequence is CAISGQGREGSGNTIYF. The CDR3 nucleotides are TGTGCCATCAGTGGTCAGGGCCGTGAGGGCTCTGGAAACACCATATATTTT.

A note on this clonotype: Germline and junction disagree at one end, which may indicate a read error. This sequence joins TRBV5-1 and TRBJ2-3, with a tentative D call TRBD2 (5 bases). CDR3 length equals 14 residues. Per the germline V gene, CDR1 is SGHRS and CDR2 is YFSETQ. DNA for the CDR3: TGCGCCAGTAGCTTCGAGCGGCCCATAGATACGCAGTATTTT. It specifies CASSFERPIDTQYF.

The V call is TRBV5-1, the J call TRBJ2-7, with D hard to call. This CDR3 has 12 amino acids. Between the trimmed V and J ends, which lost 3 bases and 3 bases, there was a span of 7 bases. Germline V lookup: CDR1 SGHRS, CDR2 YFSETQ. CDR3: CASSSSNYEQYF. The CDR3 bases are TGCGCCAGCAGCTCGAGCAACTACGAGCAGTACTTC.

This clonotype was counted between two and nine times. The chain carries TRBV7-9 and TRBJ2-3, with 8 nucleotides matching TRBD2. The V and J ends lost 5 bases and 1 base, in that order; junction bases with no gene match: 17. Germline V gives CDR1 SEHNR, CDR2 FQNEAQ (reference sequence). The CDR3 contains 19 residues. The DNA of the CDR3 is TGTGCCAGCAGCCCCCCCAGGGGAAGAAAGCGGGGGCGCACAGATACGCAGTATTTT. It codes for CASSPPRGRKRGRTDTQYF.

This clonotype showed up many times. This chain uses TRBV9 with TRBJ2-5; D is possibly TRBD2 (6 bases). The CDR3 is 15 amino acids. Trimming left V 4 bases short and J 5 bases short, with 18 bases between. Germline CDR1 and CDR2: SGDLS and YYNGEE. The CDR3 sequence: CASSFWGEEFETQYF. The CDR3 bases are TGTGCCAGCAGCTTTTGGGGGGAGGAGTTCGAGACCCAGTACTTC.

This clonotype was recorded at least ten times. J is TRBJ2-3 and V is TRBV4-1; 10 bases map to TRBD2. CDR1 MGHRA and CDR2 YSYEKL come from the germline V gene. V lost 4 bases, J lost 6 bases, and 4 bases stayed unmatched. CDR3 length equals 14 residues. The CDR3 protein is CASSPSGSRDTQYF. CDR3 in DNA: TGCGCCAGCAGCCCTAGCGGGAGTAGGGATACGCAGTATTTT.

This clonotype showed up many times. This rearrangement joins TRBV5-1 to TRBJ2-7; 9 positions match TRBD1. CDR1 is SGHRS and CDR2 is YFSETQ in the germline V gene. The CDR3 has 15 amino acids. V gave up 4 bases and J gave up 2 bases; unmatched junction bases: 7. The CDR3 DNA sequence: TGCGCCAGCAGCCACACCGGGACAGGGCCCTACGAGCAGTACTTC. Residues: CASSHTGTGPYEQYF.

This clonotype has ten or more counts. J is TRBJ2-1 and V is TRBV5-1; 7 positions match TRBD2. The ends lost 2 bases at V and 9 bases at J; junction bases unmatched: 2. Germline CDR1 is SGHRS and CDR2 is YFSETQ. The CDR3 runs to 12 residues. CDR3 in amino acids: CASSLGLVEQFF. The CDR3, as DNA: TGCGCCAGCAGCTTAGGACTAGTTGAGCAGTTCTTC.

This clonotype was seen at least ten times. The chain combines TRBV5-1 with TRBJ1-2; D remains unclear. The germline V gene has CDR1 SGHRS and CDR2 YFSETQ. Trimming cost V 4 bases and J 0 bases, with 13 bases left between them. There are 15 residues in the CDR3. CDR3 region: CASSLDGGANYGYTF. CDR3 coding DNA: TGCGCCAGCAGCCTCGACGGCGGGGCTAACTATGGCTACACCTTC.

This clonotype has a count of ten or more. This chain uses TRBV29-1 with TRBJ2-1; 8 bases are shared with TRBD1. The CDR3 extends over 10 amino acids. Germline CDR1 is SQVTM and CDR2 is ANQGSEA. With V trimmed by 6 bases and J by 13 bases, 5 bases remained unmatched. CDR3 sequence reads: CSVDRGSQFF. The CDR3, as DNA: TGCAGCGTAGACAGGGGCTCACAGTTCTTC.

Many counts were recorded for this clonotype. CDR3 in DNA: TGTGCCAGCAGCCCCCCGGGACTAGCGGGATTTCTCGAGCAGTACTTC. Residues: CASSPPGLAGFLEQYF. The V call is TRBV11-2, the J call TRBJ2-7; 13 bases align to TRBD2. J gave up 6 bases and V 5 bases, and 10 bases lay outside the gene matches. The CDR3 covers 16 residues. In germline, CDR1 is SGHAT, CDR2 FQNNGV.

This clonotype showed up many times. The chain couples TRBV28 to TRBJ2-7, with D possibly being TRBD2 (5 bases). The CDR3 extends over 15 amino acids. Trimming shortened V by 7 bases and J by 1 base, and 17 bases separated the two germline ends. Per germline, CDR1 MDHEN and CDR2 SYDVKM. The CDR3 bases are TGTGCCAGCAACGCACCGGGATCTACTTCCTACGAGCAGTACTTC. This codes for CASNAPGSTSYEQYF.

In this sample, this clonotype turned up many times. The CDR3: CASSLRLAGGTGELFF. The CDR3 DNA reads as TGTGCCAGCAGTTTACGACTAGCGGGAGGTACCGGGGAGCTGTTTTTT. The J gene is TRBJ2-2, the V gene TRBV12-3 or TRBV12-4, with 13 nucleotides matching TRBD2. V was pared by 2 bases and J by 5 bases, with 2 bases of the junction left unmatched. The CDR3 runs 16 residues.

A word on this clonotype: One junction end disagrees with the germline gene, perhaps due to a read error. The rearrangement uses TRBV28 and TRBJ1-5; possible D gene TRBD1, 5 bases. Germline V lookup: CDR1 MDHEN, CDR2 SYDVKM. The CDR3 totals 14 residues. CDR3 amino acids: CDSSSSGMNQPQHF. DNA of the CDR3: TGTGACAGCAGTTCATCAGGGATGAATCAGCCCCAGCATTTT.

J is TRBJ1-4 and V is TRBV11-2; no firm D call. This CDR3 contains 13 residues. V gave up 6 bases and J gave up 8 bases, with 13 bases separating them. The germline gives CDR1 SGHAT, CDR2 FQNNGV. The CDR3 region is CASSSQTVEKLFF. CDR3 nucleotides: TGTGCCAGCAGTTCACAAACGGTCGAAAAACTGTTTTTT.